This passage covers 16 T cell receptor beta chains from one sample sequenced in a study of T cells in Graves' hyperthyroidism and ophthalmopathy. Amplification of TCR beta CDR3 regions used RNA as the template. During a first-round RT-PCR of the TCR CDR3, the HTBI primer set was used. TCRdb reprocessed the multiplex PCR reads with MiXCR, giving one entry per CDR3 protein. The sample shows roughly 570,000 distinct CDR3 sequences, 15% to 19% of them seen only once. The sample consisted of blood. The receptors derive from a young woman with Graves' hyperthyroidism.

This rearrangement joins TRBV6-1 to TRBJ2-2; no firm D call. Trimming left V 5 bases short and J 1 base short, with 8 bases between. This CDR3 is built from 14 residues. Germline CDR1 MNHNS, CDR2 SASEGT. Here the CDR3 reads CASSFLENTGELFF. The CDR3 DNA reads as TGTGCCAGCAGTTTCCTAGAGAACACCGGGGAGCTGTTTTTT.

Concerning this clonotype: The junction departs from germline at one end; a sequencing error may be responsible. V and J are TRBV11-1 and TRBJ2-1, with D possibly being TRBD1 or TRBD2 (5 bases each). This CDR3 is built from 16 residues. In germline, CDR1 is SGHAT, CDR2 FQDESV (reference sequence). The CDR3 sequence is CASSLLGENSYNGQFF. For the CDR3, the DNA is TGTGCCAGCAGCCTTCTGGGGGAGAACTCCTACAATGGGCAGTTCTTC. The variable domain in full, completed from reference TRBV11-1 and TRBJ2-1, reads EAEVAQSPRYKITEKSQAVAFWCDPISGHATLYWYRQILGQGPELLVQFQDESVVDDSQLPKDRFSAERLKGVDSTLKIQPAELGDSAMYLCASSLLGENSYNGQFFGPGTRLTVL.

This clonotype was found many times. V is TRBV20-1 and J is TRBJ2-5; either TRBD1 or TRBD2 may fit D (7 bases each). Trimming left V 0 bases short and J 4 bases short, with 15 bases between. There are 15 residues in the CDR3. Germline V gene data show CDR1 as DFQATT and CDR2 as SNEGSKA (reference sequence). The CDR3 sequence: CSARDPQGGGETQYF. The CDR3 bases are TGCAGTGCTAGAGATCCGCAGGGGGGGGGAGAGACCCAGTACTTC.

V is TRBV11-1 and J is TRBJ2-2; 15 bases map to TRBD2. CDR1 is SGHAT, CDR2 FQDESV, per germline (reference sequence). V was clipped by 4 bases and J by 6 bases; unmatched bases: 3. This CDR3 spans 16 amino acids. The CDR3 here is CASSYGLAGGAGELFF. The CDR3 nucleotides are TGTGCCAGCAGCTATGGACTAGCGGGAGGGGCCGGGGAGCTGTTTTTT.

This clonotype was seen only a few times. The chain has TRBV10-3 and TRBJ1-1; D is perhaps TRBD1 (6 bases). V gave up 10 bases and J gave up 1 base, with 16 bases separating them. Looked up from germline, CDR1 is ENHRY and CDR2 is SYGVKD. The CDR3 is made up of 14 amino acids. The CDR3 region is CASKQGLGNTEAFF. The CDR3 nucleotides are TGTGCCAGTAAACAGGGTTTGGGGAACACTGAAGCTTTCTTT.

This clonotype appeared a single time. The chain combines TRBV25-1 with TRBJ2-7; 7 bases map to TRBD2. CDR3 length: 16 amino acids. With 3 bases clipped from V and 3 bases from J, the junction kept 11 bases outside the gene matches. Germline values: CDR1 MGHDK, CDR2 SYGVNS. The CDR3 DNA reads TGTGCCAGCAGTGATACCCTAAGCGGGAAGGTCTACGAGCAGTACTTC. This translates into CASSDTLSGKVYEQYF.

This clonotype was picked up a small number of times. This chain joins TRBV12-3 or TRBV12-4 and TRBJ2-2; D is uncertain. Trimming pared 5 bases from V and 3 bases from J, leaving 7 bases between. The CDR3 has 13 amino acids. CDR3 sequence reads: CASSNFDTGELFF. The CDR3 DNA reads TGTGCCAGCAGTAACTTCGACACCGGGGAGCTGTTTTTT.

The table lists this clonotype with many counts. The chain uses TRBV7-9 and TRBJ2-3; TRBD2 matches 9 bases. The CDR3 totals 17 residues. V lost 5 bases to trimming and J lost 1 base; unmatched junction nucleotides: 10. In germline, CDR1 is SEHNR, CDR2 FQNEAQ (reference sequence). CDR3 DNA sequence: TGTGCCAGCAGCATCAGTTCGTTAGCGGGGGGCACAGATACGCAGTATTTT. As protein: CASSISSLAGGTDTQYF.

Concerning this clonotype: A clone one base away is much larger, so this may be a read error. This chain connects TRBV12-3 or TRBV12-4 to TRBJ1-1; tentatively, D is TRBD1 (5 bases). The V end lost 3 bases, the J end lost 6 bases, and 17 bases lay between the germline ends. There are 15 residues in the CDR3. The CDR3 DNA reads as TGTGCCAGCAGTTTGTGGGGGATTCGGGACGCTGAAGCTTTCTTT. Protein: CASSLWGIRDAEAFF.

There are many counts of this clonotype. V usage is TRBV7-9 and J usage is TRBJ2-1; D is uncertain. Per germline, CDR1 SEHNR and CDR2 FQNEAQ (reference sequence). The V gene lost 1 base and the J gene lost 13 bases, with 11 bases spanning the gap. CDR3 size: 12 residues. CDR3 coding DNA: TGTGCCAGCAGCTTAGATCGCCAGCCACAGTTCTTC. This gives the protein CASSLDRQPQFF.

DNA of the CDR3: TGTGCCAGCAGCCCCGACTCCCATGGATGGGAGCTGTTTTTT. It specifies CASSPDSHGWELFF. The V call is TRBV7-9, the J call TRBJ2-2; D call uncertain. V lost 5 bases and J lost 9, with 16 bases in between. CDR1 is SEHNR and CDR2 is FQNEAQ in the germline V gene (reference sequence). The CDR3 is 14 residues long.

The chain joins TRBV3-1 to TRBJ2-6; TRBD2 agrees at 9 bases. This CDR3 contains 19 residues. CDR1 LGHDT and CDR2 YNNKEL come from the germline V gene (reference sequence). Trimming took 0 bases from V and 0 from J; bases not matched to a gene: 6. The CDR3 is CASSQESGRLLSGANVLTF. As DNA, the CDR3 is TGTGCCAGCAGCCAAGAAAGCGGGAGGTTACTCTCTGGGGCCAACGTCCTGACTTTC.

This clonotype came up a few times. The V call is TRBV18, the J call TRBJ1-5; D call uncertain. V shed 3 bases and J shed 6 bases, with 18 bases lying between them. The CDR3 contains 16 residues. CDR1 is KGHSH and CDR2 is LQKENI in the germline V gene. The CDR3 nucleotides are TGTGCCAGCTCACCGGTTCCGGTCACGCAGTTTCAGCCCCAGCATTTT. As protein: CASSPVPVTQFQPQHF. The variable domain in full, with the rest retrieved from reference TRBV18 and TRBJ1-5, is NAGVMQNPRHLVRRRGQEARLRCSPMKGHSHVYWYRQLPEEGLKFMVYLQKENIIDESGMPKERFSAEFPKEGPSILRIQQVVRGDSAAYFCASSPVPVTQFQPQHFGDGTRLSIL.

This clonotype was picked up many times. The rearrangement joins TRBV20-1 to TRBJ2-1, with TRBD2 matching over 8 bases. This CDR3 has 13 amino acids. The junction had 3 bases not matched to a gene; V was cut back by 3 bases and J by 5 bases. Germline CDR1 reads DFQATT; CDR2 reads SNEGSKA (reference sequence). This chain's CDR3 is CSASGRVHNEQFF. For the CDR3, the DNA is TGCAGTGCTAGCGGGAGGGTCCACAATGAGCAGTTCTTC.

The table lists this clonotype with many counts. This chain links TRBV11-1 with TRBJ2-7; D tentatively fits TRBD1 or TRBD2 (5 bases each). Looked up from germline, CDR1 is SGHAT and CDR2 is FQDESV (reference sequence). CDR3 length: 14 amino acids. The ends were cut back, 2 bases at V and 3 bases at J, with 11 bases in the middle. CDR3 DNA sequence: TGTGCCAGCAGCTTATTCCGGGACGACTACGAGCAGTACTTC. Residues: CASSLFRDDYEQYF.

The CDR3 sequence is CASSMGWEQYF. Written as DNA, the CDR3 is TGTGCCAGCAGCATGGGGTGGGAGCAGTACTTC. V and J are TRBV27 and TRBJ2-7, with no clear D. Germline V gene sequence: CDR1 MNHEY, CDR2 SMNVEV (reference sequence). This CDR3 spans 11 amino acids. Trimming removed 6 bases at V and 7 bases at J, with 10 bases between.